This TCR beta chain stems from a study of T cells expressing NK-cell markers. The study's findings and limits: In roughly six donors, dominant CD3+CD56+NKG2C+ clonotypes ranked among the top 10 CD8+ clonotypes. Topping the CD3+CD56-NKG2C+ fraction as well were these clonotypes, in four donors.

On this clonotype: The antigen is undetermined.

Beta-chain TCR cDNA was generated via 5'RACE template switching with UMIs. TCRdb reanalyzed the 5' RACE reads and collapses them to one entry per CDR3 protein, without DNA. Across 500,000 to 700,000 distinct CDR3 sequences, the top ten clones capture less than 4.5% of the sample. What was sequenced was blood T cells: a sorted CD56 or NKG2C T cell subset, CD4+ or CD8+ T cells, or bulk PBMC T cells (not recorded which). This sequence was found in a man between 18 and 29 years old in good health.

CDR3 region: CATSDPGTGGEGYTF. The gene calls are TRBV24-1 and TRBJ1-2; TCRdb's D gene call, TRBD1, goes unchecked for lack of DNA. Germline V gives CDR1 KGHDR, CDR2 SFDVKD. This CDR3 is 15 amino acids long.